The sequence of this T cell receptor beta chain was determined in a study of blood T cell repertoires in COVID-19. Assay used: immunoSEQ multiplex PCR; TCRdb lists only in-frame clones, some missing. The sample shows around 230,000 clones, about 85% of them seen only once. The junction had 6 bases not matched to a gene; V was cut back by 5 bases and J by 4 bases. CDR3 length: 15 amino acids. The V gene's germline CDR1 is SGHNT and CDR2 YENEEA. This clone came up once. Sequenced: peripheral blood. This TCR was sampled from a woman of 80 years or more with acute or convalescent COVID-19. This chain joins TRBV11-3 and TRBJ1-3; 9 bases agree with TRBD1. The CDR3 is CASSPGTGTGNTIYF. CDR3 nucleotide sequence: TGTGCCAGCAGCCCTGGGACAGGGACAGGAAACACCATATATTTT.